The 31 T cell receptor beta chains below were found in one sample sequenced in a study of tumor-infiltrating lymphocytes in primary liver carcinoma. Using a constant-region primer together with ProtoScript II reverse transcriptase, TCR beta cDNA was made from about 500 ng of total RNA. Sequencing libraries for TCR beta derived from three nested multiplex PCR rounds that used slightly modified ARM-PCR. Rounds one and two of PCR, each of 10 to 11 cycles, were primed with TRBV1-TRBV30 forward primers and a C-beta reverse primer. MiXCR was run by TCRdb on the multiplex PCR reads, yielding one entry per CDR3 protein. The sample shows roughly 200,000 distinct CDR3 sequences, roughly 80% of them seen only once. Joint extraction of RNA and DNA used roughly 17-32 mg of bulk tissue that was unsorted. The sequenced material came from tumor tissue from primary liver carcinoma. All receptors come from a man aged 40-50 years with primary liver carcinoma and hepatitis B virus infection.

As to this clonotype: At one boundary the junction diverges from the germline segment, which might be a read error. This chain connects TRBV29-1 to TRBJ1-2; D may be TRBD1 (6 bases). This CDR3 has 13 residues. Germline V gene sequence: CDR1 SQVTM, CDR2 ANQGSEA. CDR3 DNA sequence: TGCAGCGTCCGATCAGGGGCCGCCTATGGTTACACTTTC. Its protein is CSVRSGAAYGYTF.

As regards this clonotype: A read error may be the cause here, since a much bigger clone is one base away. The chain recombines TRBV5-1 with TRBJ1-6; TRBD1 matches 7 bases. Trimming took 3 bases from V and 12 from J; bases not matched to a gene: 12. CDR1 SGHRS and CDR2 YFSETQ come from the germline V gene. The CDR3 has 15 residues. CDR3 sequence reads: CASSSAGGIGLPLHF. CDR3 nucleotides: TGCGCCAGCAGCTCCGCAGGGGGTATCGGTTTACCCCTCCACTTT.

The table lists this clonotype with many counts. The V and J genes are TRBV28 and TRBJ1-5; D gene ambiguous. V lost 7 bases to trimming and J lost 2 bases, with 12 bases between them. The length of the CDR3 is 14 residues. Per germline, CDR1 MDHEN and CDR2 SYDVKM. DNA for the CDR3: TGTGCCAGCAATATGTGGAATGGCAATCAGCCCCAGCATTTT. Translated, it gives CASNMWNGNQPQHF.

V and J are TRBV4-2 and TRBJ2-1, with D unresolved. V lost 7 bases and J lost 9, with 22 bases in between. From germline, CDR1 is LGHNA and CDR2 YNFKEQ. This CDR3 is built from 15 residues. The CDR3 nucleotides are TGTGCCAGCAACCAGGCCTCGGACGGCGGCTGTGAGCAGTTCTTC. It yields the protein CASNQASDGGCEQFF.

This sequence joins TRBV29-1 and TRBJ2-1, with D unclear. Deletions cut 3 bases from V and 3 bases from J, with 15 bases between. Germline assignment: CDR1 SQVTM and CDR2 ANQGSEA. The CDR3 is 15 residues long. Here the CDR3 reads CSVDLLDASYNEQFF. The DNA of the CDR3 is TGCAGCGTTGATCTTCTGGACGCCAGCTACAATGAGCAGTTCTTC.

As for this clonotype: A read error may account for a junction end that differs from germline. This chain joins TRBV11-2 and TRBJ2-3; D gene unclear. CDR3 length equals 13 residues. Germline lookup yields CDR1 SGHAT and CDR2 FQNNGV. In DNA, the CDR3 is TGTGCCAGCAGCTTCCCAGGACCAGATAAGCAGTATTTT. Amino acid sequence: CASSFPGPDKQYF. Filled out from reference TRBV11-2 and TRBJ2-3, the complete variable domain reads EAGVAQSPRYKIIEKRQSVAFWCNPISGHATLYWYQQILGQGPKLLIQFQNNGVVDDSQLPKDRFSAERLKGVDSTLKIQPAKLEDSAVYLCASSFPGPDKQYFGPGTRLTVL.

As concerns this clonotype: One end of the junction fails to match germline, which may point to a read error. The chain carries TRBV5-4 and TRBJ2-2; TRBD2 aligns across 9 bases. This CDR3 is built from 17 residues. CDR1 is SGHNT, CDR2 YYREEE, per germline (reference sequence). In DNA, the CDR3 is TGTGCCAGCAGCTTGCAGCTAGCGGGAAAGAACACCGGGGGGCTGTTTTTT. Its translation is CASSLQLAGKNTGGLFF. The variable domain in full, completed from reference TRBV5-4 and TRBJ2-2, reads ETGVTQSPTHLIKTRGQQVTLRCSSQSGHNTVSWYQQALGQGPQFIFQYYREEENGRGNFPPRFSGLQFPNYSSELNVNALELDDSALYLCASSLQLAGKNTGGLFFGEGSRLTVL.

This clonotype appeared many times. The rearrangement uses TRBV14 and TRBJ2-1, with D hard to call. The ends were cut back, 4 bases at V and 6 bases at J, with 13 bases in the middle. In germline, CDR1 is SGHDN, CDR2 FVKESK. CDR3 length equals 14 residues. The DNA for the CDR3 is TGTGCCAGCAGCCCGAGAGTTTTTGGCAATGAGCAGTTCTTC. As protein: CASSPRVFGNEQFF.

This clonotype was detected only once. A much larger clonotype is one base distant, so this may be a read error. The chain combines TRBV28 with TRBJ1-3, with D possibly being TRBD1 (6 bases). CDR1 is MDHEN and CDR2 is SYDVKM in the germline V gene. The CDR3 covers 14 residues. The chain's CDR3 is CVSRIQGSGNTIYF. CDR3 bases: TGTGTCAGCAGGATACAGGGCTCTGGAAACACCATATATTTT.

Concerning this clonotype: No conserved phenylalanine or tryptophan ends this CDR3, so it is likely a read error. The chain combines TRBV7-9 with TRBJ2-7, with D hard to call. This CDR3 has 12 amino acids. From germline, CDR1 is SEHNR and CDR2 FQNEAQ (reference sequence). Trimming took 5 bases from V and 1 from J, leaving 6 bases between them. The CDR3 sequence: CASSPGSYEQYI. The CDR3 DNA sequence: TGTGCCAGCAGCCCAGGATCCTACGAGCAGTACATC.

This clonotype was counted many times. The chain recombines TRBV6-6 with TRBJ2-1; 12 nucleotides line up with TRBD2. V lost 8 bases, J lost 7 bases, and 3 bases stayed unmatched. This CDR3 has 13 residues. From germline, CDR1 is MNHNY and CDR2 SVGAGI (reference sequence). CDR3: CASGLAGMNEQFF. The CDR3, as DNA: TGTGCCAGCGGACTAGCGGGAATGAATGAGCAGTTCTTC.

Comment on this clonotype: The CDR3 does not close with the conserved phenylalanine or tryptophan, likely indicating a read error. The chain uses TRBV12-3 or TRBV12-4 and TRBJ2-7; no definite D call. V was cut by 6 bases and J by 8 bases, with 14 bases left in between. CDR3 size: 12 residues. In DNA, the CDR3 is TGTGCCAGCAGCTTGTCCGATGGGAAGCAGTACATT. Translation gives CASSLSDGKQYI.

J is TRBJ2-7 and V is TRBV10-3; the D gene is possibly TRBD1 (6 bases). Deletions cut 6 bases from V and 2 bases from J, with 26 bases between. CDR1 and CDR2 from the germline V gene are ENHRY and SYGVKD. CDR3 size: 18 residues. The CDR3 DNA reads TGTGCCATCAGAGACTCATCCCTCCGGGATTACAGGGCCTACGAGCAGTACTTC. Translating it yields CAIRDSSLRDYRAYEQYF.

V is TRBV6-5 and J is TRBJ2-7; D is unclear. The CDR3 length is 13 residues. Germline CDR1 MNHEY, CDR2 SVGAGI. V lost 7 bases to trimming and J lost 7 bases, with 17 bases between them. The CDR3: CASKKGVLIEQYF. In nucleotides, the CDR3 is TGTGCCAGCAAGAAAGGTGTGTTGATTGAGCAGTACTTC.

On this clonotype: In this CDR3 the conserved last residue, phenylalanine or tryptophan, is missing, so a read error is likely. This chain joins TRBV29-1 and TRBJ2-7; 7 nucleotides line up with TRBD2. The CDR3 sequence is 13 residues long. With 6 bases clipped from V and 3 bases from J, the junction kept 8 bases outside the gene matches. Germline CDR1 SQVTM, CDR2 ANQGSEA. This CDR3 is CSVSAGNFYEQYL. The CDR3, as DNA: TGCAGCGTCTCAGCGGGGAACTTCTACGAGCAGTACTTA.

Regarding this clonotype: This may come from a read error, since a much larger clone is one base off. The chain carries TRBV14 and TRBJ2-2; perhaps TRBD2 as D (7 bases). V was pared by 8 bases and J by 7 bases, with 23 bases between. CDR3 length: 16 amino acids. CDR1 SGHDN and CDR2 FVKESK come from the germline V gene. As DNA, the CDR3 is TGTGCCAGCGGCCGAGAGGCGGGGGCCTATGGCGGGGAGCTGTTTTTT. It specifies CASGREAGAYGGELFF.

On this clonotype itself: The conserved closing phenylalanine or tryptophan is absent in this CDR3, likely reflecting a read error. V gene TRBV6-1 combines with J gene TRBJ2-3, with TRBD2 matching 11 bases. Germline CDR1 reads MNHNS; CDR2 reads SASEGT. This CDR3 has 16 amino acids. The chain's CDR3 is CTSTEIAGGRTDTQYC. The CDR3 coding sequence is TGTACGAGCACTGAAATAGCGGGAGGGAGGACAGATACGCAGTATTGT.

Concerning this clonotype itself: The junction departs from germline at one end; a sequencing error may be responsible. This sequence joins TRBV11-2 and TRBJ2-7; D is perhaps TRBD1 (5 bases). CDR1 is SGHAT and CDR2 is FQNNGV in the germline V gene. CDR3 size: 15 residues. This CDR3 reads CASSLRWTWESERYF. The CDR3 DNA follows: TGTGCCAGTAGCTTACGATGGACATGGGAAAGCGAGCGGTACTTC.

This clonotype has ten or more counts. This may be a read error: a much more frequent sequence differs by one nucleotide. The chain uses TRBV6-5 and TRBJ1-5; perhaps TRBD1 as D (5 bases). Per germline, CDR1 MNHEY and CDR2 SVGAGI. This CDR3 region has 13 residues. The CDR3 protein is CASGDGSNRPQHF. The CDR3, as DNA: TGTGCCAGCGGGGACGGTAGCAATCGGCCCCAGCATTTT.

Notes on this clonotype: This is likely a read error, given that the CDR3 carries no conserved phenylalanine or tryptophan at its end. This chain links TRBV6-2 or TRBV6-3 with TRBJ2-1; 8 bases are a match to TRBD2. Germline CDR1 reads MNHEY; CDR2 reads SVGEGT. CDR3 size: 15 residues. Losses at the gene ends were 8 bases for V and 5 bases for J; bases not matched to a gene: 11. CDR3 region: CASLQSGSADNEQFI. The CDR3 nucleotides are TGTGCCAGCTTACAAAGCGGGAGTGCCGACAATGAGCAGTTCATC.

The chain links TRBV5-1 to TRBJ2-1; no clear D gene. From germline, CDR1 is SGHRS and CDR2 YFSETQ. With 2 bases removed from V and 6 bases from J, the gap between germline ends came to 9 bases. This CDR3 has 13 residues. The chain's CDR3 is CASSLTEINEQFF. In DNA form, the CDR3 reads TGCGCCAGCAGCTTAACAGAGATCAATGAGCAGTTCTTC.

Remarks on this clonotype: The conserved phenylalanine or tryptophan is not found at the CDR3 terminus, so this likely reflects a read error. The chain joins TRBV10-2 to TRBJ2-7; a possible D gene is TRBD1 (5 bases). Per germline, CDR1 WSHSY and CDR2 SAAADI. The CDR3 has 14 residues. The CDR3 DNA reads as TGCACCACATACACTACAGGTGGTACCTACGAGCAGTACTCC. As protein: CTTYTTGGTYEQYS.

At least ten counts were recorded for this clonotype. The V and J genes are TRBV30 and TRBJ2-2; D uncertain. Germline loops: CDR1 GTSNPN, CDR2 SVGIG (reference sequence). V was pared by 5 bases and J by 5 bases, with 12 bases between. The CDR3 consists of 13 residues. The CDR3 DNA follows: TGTGCCTGGGGTTATTTTTCAACCGGGGAGCTGTTTTTT. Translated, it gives CAWGYFSTGELFF.

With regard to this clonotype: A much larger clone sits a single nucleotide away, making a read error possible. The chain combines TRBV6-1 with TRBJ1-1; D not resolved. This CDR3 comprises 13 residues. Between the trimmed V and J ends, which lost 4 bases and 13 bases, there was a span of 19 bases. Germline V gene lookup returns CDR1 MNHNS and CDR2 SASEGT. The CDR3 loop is CASSGMTVSDGFF. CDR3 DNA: TGTGCCAGCAGTGGAATGACGGTATCGGATGGTTTCTTT.

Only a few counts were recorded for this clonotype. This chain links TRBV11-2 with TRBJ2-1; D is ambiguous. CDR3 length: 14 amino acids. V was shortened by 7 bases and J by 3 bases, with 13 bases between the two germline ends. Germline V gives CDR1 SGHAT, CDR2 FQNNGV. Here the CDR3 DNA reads TGTGCCAGCATCCCCGATTGCGGCTACAATGAGCAGTTCTTC. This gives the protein CASIPDCGYNEQFF.

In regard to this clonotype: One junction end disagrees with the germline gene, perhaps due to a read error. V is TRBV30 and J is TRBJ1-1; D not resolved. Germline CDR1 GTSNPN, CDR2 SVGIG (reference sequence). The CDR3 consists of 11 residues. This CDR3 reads CALRMNTEAFF. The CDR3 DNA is TGCGCCTTGAGGATGAACACTGAAGCTTTCTTT.

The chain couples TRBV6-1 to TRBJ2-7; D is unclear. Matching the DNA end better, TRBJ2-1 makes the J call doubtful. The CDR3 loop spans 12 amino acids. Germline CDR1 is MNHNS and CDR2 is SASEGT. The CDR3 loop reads CANRLQIYQQFF. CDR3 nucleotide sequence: TGTGCCAACAGATTACAGATCTACCAGCAGTTCTTC.

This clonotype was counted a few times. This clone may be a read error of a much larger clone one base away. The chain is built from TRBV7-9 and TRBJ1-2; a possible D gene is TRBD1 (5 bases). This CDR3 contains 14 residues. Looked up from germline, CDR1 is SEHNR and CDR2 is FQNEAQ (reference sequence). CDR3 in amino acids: CANSQAGGYEGYTF. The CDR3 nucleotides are TGTGCCAACAGCCAAGCTGGGGGGTATGAAGGCTACACCTTC.

The CDR3 nucleotides read TGTGCCAGCAGTGGGCCGGAGATTCAGCCCCAGCATTTT. Translated: CASSGPEIQPQHF. This chain connects TRBV12-3 or TRBV12-4 to TRBJ1-5; D gene ambiguous. V gave up 5 bases and J gave up 6 bases, with 11 bases separating them. This CDR3 has 13 residues.

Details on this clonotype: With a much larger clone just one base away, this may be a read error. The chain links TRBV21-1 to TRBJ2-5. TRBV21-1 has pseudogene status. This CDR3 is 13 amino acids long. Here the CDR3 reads CASLVAFQETQYF. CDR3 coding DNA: TGTGCCAGCCTTGTTGCTTTCCAAGAGACCCAGTACTTC.

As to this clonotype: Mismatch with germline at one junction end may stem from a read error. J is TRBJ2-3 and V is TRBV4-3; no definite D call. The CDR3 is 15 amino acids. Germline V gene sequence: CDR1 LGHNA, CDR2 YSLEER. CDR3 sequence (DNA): TGCGCCAGCGGCCAAGATTTAAACACCCCAGATATGCAGTATTTT. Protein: CASGQDLNTPDMQYF.